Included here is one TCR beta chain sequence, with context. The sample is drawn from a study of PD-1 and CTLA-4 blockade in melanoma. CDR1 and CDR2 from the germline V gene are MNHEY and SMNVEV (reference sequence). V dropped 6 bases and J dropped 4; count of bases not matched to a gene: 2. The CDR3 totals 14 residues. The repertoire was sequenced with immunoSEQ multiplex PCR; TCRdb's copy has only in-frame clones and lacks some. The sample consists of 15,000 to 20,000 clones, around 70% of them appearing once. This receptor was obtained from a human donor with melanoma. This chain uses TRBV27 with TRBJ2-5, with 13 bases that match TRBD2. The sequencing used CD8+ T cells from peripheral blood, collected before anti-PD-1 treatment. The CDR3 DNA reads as TGTGCCAGCAGCGGGACTAGCGGGACAGAGACCCAGTACTTC. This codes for CASSGTSGTETQYF.